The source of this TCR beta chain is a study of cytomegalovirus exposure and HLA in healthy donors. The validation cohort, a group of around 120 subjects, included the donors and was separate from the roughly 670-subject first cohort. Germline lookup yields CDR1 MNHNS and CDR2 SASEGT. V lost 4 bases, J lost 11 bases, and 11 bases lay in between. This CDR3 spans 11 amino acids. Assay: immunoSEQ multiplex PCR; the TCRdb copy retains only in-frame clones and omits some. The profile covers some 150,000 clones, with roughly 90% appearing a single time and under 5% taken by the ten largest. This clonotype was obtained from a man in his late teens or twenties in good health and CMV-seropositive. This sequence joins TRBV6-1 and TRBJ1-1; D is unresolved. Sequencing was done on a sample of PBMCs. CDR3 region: CASSGRAGAFF. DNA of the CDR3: TGTGCCAGCAGTGGGCGGGCGGGTGCTTTCTTT.